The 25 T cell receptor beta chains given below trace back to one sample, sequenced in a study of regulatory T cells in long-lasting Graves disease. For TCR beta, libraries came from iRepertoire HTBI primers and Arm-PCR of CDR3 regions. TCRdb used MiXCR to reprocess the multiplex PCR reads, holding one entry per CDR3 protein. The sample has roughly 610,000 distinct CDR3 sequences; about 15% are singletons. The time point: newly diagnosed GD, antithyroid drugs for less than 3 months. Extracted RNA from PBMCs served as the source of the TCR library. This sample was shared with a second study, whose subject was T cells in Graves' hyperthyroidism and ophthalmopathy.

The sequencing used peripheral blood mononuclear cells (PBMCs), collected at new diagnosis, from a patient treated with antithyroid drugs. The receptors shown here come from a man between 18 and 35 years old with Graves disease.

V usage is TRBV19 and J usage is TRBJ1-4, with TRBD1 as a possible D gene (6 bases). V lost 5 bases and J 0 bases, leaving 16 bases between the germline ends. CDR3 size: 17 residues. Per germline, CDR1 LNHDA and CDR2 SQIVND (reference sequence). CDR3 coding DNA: TGTGCCAGTAGTCCGACAGGCCTGTTAGCAACTAATGAAAAACTGTTTTTT. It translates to CASSPTGLLATNEKLFF. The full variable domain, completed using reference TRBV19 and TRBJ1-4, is DGGITQSPKYLFRKEGQNVTLSCEQNLNHDAMYWYRQDPGQGLRLIYYSQIVNDFQKGDIAEGYSVSREKKESFPLTVTSAQKNPTAFYLCASSPTGLLATNEKLFFGSGTQLSVL.

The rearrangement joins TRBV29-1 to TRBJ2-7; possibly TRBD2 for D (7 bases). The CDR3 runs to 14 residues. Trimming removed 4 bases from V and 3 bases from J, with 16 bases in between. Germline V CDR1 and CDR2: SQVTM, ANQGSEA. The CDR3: CSVGSRGGIYEQYF. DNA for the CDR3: TGCAGCGTTGGGTCACGCGGGGGCATCTACGAGCAGTACTTC.

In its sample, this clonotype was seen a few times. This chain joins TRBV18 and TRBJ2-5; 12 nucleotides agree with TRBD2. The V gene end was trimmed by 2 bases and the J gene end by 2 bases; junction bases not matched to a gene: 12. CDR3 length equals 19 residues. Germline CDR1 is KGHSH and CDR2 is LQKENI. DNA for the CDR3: TGTGCCAGCTCACCAGGCCTAGCGGGAGGGCTACGCCCACAAGAGACCCAGTACTTC. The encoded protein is CASSPGLAGGLRPQETQYF.

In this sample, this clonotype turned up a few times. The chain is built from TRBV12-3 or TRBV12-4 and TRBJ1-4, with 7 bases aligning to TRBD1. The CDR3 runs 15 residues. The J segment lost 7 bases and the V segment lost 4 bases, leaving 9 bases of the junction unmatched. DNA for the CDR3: TGTGCCAGCAGTTCATCGGACAGGTCGGGTGAAAAACTGTTTTTT. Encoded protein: CASSSSDRSGEKLFF.

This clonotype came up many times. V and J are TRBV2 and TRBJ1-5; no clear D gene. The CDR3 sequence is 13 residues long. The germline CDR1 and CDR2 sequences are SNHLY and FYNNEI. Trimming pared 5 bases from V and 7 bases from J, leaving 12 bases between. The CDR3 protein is CASSRTEAQPQHF. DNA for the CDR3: TGTGCCAGCAGTAGGACGGAGGCACAGCCCCAGCATTTT.

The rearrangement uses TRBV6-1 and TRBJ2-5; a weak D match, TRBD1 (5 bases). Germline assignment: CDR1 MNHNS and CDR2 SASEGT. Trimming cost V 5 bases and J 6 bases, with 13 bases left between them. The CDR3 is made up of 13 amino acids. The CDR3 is CASSQTASQTQYF. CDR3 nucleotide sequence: TGTGCCAGCAGTCAGACAGCTTCTCAGACCCAGTACTTC.

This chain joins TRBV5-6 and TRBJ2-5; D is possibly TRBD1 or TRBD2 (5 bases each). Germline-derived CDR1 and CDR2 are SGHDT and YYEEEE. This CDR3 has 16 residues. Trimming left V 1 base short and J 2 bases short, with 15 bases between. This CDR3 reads CASSLIWLGPQETQYF. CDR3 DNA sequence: TGTGCCAGCAGCTTGATTTGGTTGGGACCTCAAGAGACCCAGTACTTC.

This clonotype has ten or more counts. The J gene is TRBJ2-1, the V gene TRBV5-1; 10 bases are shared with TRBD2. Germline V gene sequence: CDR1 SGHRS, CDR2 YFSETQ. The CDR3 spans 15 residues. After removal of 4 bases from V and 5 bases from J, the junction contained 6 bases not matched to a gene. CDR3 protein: CASSQGLAINNEQFF. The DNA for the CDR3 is TGCGCCAGCAGCCAGGGACTAGCGATAAACAATGAGCAGTTCTTC.

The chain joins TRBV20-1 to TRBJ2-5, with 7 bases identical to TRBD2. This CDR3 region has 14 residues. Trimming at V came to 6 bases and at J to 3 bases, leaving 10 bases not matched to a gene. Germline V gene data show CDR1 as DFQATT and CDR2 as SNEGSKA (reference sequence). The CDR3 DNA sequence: TGCAGTGCCAGTCCGGGCGGGGGTAAAGAGACCCAGTACTTC. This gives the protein CSASPGGGKETQYF.

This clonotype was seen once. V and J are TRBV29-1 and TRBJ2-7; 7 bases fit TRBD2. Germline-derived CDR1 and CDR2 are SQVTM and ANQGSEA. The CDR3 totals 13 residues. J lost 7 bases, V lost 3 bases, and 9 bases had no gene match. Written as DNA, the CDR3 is TGCAGCGTTGATCCAGCGGGGTACAATGAGCAGTACTTC. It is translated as CSVDPAGYNEQYF.

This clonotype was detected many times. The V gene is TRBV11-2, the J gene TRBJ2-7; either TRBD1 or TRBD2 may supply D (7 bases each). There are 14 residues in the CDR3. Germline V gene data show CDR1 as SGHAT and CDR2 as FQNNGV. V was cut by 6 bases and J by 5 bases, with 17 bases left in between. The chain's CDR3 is CASRPWEGANEQYF. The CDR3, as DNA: TGTGCCAGCAGACCCTGGGAGGGGGCAAACGAGCAGTACTTC.

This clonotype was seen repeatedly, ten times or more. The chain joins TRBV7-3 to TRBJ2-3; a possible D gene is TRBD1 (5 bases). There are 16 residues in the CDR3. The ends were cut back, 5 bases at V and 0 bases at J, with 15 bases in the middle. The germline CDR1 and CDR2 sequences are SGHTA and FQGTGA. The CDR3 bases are TGTGCCAGCAGCCACATCCAGGGATCTAGCACAGATACGCAGTATTTT. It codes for CASSHIQGSSTDTQYF.

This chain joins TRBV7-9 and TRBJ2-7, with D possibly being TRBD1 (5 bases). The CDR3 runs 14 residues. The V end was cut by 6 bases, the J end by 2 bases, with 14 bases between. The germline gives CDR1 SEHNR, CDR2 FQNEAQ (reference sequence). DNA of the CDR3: TGTGCCAGCAGTTCGGACATCGCCCCCTACGAGCAGTACTTC. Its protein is CASSSDIAPYEQYF.

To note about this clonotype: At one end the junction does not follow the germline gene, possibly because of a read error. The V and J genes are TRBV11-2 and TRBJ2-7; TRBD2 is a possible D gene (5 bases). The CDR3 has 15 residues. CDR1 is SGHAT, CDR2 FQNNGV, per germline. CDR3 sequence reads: CASSLGLTSSFEQYF. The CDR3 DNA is TGTGCCAGCAGCTTAGGACTAACGAGCTCCTTCGAGCAGTACTTC.

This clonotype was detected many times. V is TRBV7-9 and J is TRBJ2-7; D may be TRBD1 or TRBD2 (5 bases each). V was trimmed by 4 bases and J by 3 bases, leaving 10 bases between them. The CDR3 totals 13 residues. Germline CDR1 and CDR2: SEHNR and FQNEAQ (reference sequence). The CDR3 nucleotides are TGTGCCAGCAGCTCGGGACGGCTCTACGAGCAGTACTTC. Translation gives CASSSGRLYEQYF.

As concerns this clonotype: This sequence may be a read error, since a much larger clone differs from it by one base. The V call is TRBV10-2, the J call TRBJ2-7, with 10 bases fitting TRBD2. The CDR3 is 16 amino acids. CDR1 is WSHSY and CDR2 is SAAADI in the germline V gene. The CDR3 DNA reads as TGCGTCAGCAGTGAAAACCCTAGCGGGAGCCCACTCAAGCAGTACTTC. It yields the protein CVSSENPSGSPLKQYF.

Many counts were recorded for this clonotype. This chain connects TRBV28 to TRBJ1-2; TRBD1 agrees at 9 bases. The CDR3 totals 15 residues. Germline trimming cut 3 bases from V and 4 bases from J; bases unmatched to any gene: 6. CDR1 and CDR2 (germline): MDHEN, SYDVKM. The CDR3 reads CASSFSDRGSYGYTF. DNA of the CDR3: TGTGCCAGCAGTTTCTCGGACAGGGGATCCTATGGCTACACCTTC.

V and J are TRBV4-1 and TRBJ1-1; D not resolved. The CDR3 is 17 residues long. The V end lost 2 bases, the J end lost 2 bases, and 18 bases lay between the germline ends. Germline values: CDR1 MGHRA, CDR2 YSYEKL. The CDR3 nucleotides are TGCGCCAGCAGCCAACCAGCGGGGATGGGGTATAACACTGAAGCTTTCTTT. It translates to CASSQPAGMGYNTEAFF.

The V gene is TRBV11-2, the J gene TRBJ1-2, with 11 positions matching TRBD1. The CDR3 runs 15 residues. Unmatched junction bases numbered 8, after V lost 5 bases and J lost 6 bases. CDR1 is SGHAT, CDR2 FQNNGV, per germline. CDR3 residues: CASSIRTGGDHGYTF. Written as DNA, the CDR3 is TGTGCCAGCAGCATAAGGACAGGGGGCGATCATGGCTACACCTTC.

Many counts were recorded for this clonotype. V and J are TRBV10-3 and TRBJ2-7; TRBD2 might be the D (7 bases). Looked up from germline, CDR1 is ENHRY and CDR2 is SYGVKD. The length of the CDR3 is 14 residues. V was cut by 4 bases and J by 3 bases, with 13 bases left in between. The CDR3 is CAISVLGGDYEQYF. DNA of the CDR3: TGTGCCATCAGTGTACTAGGGGGGGACTACGAGCAGTACTTC.

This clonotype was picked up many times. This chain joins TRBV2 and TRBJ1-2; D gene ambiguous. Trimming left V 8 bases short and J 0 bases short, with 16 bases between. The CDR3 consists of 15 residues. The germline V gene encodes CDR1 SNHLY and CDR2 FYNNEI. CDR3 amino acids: CASLRTLQPNYGYTF. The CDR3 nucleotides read TGTGCCAGCTTGCGCACATTACAACCTAACTATGGCTACACCTTC.

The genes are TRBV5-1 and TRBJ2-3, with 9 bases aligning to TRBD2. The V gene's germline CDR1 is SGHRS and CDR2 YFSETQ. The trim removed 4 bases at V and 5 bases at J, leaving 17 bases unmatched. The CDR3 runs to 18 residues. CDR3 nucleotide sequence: TGCGCCAGCAGCATGGGGCGGTATTCGCGGGAGGGCCAAGATACGCAGTATTTT. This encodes CASSMGRYSREGQDTQYF.

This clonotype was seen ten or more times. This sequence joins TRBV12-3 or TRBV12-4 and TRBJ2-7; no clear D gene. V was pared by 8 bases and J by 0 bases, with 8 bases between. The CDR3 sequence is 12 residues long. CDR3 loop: CASGQSSYEQYF. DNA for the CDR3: TGTGCCAGCGGTCAGAGCTCCTACGAGCAGTACTTC.

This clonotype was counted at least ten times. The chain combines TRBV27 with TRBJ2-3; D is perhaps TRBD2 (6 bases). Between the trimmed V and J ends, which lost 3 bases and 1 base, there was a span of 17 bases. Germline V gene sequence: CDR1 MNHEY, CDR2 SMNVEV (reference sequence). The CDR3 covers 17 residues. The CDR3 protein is CASSLLTPGGGTDTQYF. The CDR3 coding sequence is TGTGCCAGCAGTTTGCTGACCCCCGGGGGTGGCACAGATACGCAGTATTTT.

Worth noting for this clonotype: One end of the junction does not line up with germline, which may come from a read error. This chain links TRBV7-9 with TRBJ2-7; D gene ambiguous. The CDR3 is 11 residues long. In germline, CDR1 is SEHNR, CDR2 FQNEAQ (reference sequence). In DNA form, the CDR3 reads TGTGCCAGCGGCTTAGATTACGAGCAGTACTTC. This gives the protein CASGLDYEQYF. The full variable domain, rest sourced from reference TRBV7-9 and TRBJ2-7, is DTGVSQNPRHKITKRGQNVTFRCDPISEHNRLYWYRQTLGQGPEFLTYFQNEAQLEKSRLLSDRFSAERPKGSFSTLEIQRTEQGDSAMYLCASGLDYEQYFGPGTRLTVT.